One and the same sample provided the 10 T cell receptor beta chains below, sequenced in a study of T cells in Graves' hyperthyroidism and ophthalmopathy. TCR beta CDR3 region amplification was performed from RNA transcripts. In the first-round RT-PCR of the TCR CDR3, the HTBI primer set was used. MiXCR, run by TCRdb on the multiplex PCR reads, gives a single entry per CDR3 protein. The sample gives fewer than 400,000 distinct CDR3 sequences, around 25% of which show up once; less than 75% is in the top ten. Sequencing was carried out using blood. The receptors here all came from a man aged 50-59 years with Graves' hyperthyroidism.

This clonotype was observed at least ten times. V and J are TRBV28 and TRBJ2-3; 7 nucleotides agree with TRBD1. Trimming took 6 bases from V and 1 from J; bases not matched to a gene: 10. The CDR3 sequence is 16 residues long. The germline CDR1 and CDR2 sequences are MDHEN and SYDVKM. In DNA, the CDR3 is TGTGCCAGCAGCTCCTCCGACAGGGTCGGCACAGATACGCAGTATTTT. As protein: CASSSSDRVGTDTQYF.

The table lists this clonotype with many counts. The genes are TRBV20-1 and TRBJ1-5; TRBD1 matches at 8 bases. Germline CDR1 is DFQATT and CDR2 is SNEGSKA (reference sequence). The V and J ends lost 1 base and 4 bases, in that order; junction bases with no gene match: 0. The CDR3 spans 13 residues. CDR3 amino acids: CSARGQGNQPQHF. CDR3 sequence (DNA): TGCAGTGCTAGAGGACAGGGGAATCAGCCCCAGCATTTT.

This clonotype was detected a few times. The V call is TRBV11-2, the J call TRBJ2-7, with TRBD2 as a possible D gene (6 bases). CDR3 length: 21 residues. The germline V and J ends were trimmed by 1 base and 3 bases, with 31 bases remaining between them. Germline V gene data show CDR1 as SGHAT and CDR2 as FQNNGV. The CDR3 here is CASSLVLGRGSLARILYEQYF. The CDR3 DNA sequence: TGTGCCAGCAGCTTAGTTTTAGGCCGGGGGTCTTTGGCAAGGATCCTCTACGAGCAGTACTTC.

The V and J genes are TRBV18 and TRBJ2-1, with D perhaps assigned TRBD1 or TRBD2 (5 bases each). The V end was cut by 6 bases, the J end by 10 bases, with 19 bases between. The germline V gene encodes CDR1 KGHSH and CDR2 LQKENI. The CDR3 has 14 amino acids. The CDR3 loop reads CASSSRDGLREQFF. Written as DNA, the CDR3 is TGTGCCAGCTCCTCCCGGGACGGCCTCCGCGAGCAGTTCTTC.

The V call is TRBV20-1, the J call TRBJ2-1, with TRBD2 as a possible D gene (6 bases). The germline gives CDR1 DFQATT, CDR2 SNEGSKA (reference sequence). V was cut by 0 bases and J by 0 bases, with 12 bases left in between. The CDR3 is 16 amino acids. CDR3 coding DNA: TGCAGTGCTAGAGATTCGGACTATAGCTCCTACAATGAGCAGTTCTTC. Its protein product is CSARDSDYSSYNEQFF.

This clonotype occurred a few times. The chain employs TRBV5-1 and TRBJ2-7; D is perhaps TRBD1 (6 bases). The CDR3 is 18 amino acids. CDR1 and CDR2 from the germline V gene are SGHRS and YFSETQ. Trimming removed 0 bases from V and 3 bases from J, with 22 bases in between. The CDR3 reads CASSLGGDTARWYYEQYF. The CDR3 region has the DNA TGCGCCAGCAGCTTGGGTGGGGACACGGCACGGTGGTACTACGAGCAGTACTTC. The complete variable domain, with remaining parts taken from reference TRBV5-1 and TRBJ2-7, reads KAGVTQTPRYLIKTRGQQVTLSCSPISGHRSVSWYQQTPGQGLQFLFEYFSETQRNKGNFPGRFSGRQFSNSRSEMNVSTLELGDSALYLCASSLGGDTARWYYEQYFGPGTRLTVT.

V usage is TRBV20-1 and J usage is TRBJ2-1, with 10 bases lining up with TRBD2. Germline assignment: CDR1 DFQATT and CDR2 SNEGSKA (reference sequence). V was clipped by 0 bases and J by 3 bases; unmatched bases: 8. CDR3 length equals 17 residues. CDR3 protein: CSARDRAAGGFYNEQFF. In DNA form, the CDR3 reads TGCAGTGCTAGAGATAGGGCAGCGGGAGGGTTCTACAATGAGCAGTTCTTC.

V is TRBV12-3 or TRBV12-4 and J is TRBJ2-2; D remains unclear. Trimming stripped 4 bases from V and 5 bases from J, with 8 bases between. This CDR3 spans 13 amino acids. The CDR3 is CASSSRLTGELFF. As DNA, the CDR3 is TGTGCCAGCAGTTCCCGGTTGACCGGGGAGCTGTTTTTT.

The chain uses TRBV6-1 and TRBJ2-5; 8 nucleotides agree with TRBD2. Per germline, CDR1 MNHNS and CDR2 SASEGT. V trimming: 0 bases; J trimming: 0 bases; junction bases outside the gene matches: 3. The CDR3 contains 16 residues. Here the CDR3 reads CASSEASGMDQETQYF. CDR3 nucleotides: TGTGCCAGCAGTGAAGCTAGCGGGATGGACCAAGAGACCCAGTACTTC.

This clonotype was picked up a small number of times. V usage is TRBV10-3 and J usage is TRBJ2-1, with TRBD1 identical over 8 bases. Germline values: CDR1 ENHRY, CDR2 SYGVKD. There are 13 residues in the CDR3. V dropped 2 bases and J dropped 8; count of bases not matched to a gene: 2. The CDR3 loop reads CAISETQGDEQFF. The CDR3, as DNA: TGTGCCATCAGTGAGACACAGGGGGATGAGCAGTTCTTC.